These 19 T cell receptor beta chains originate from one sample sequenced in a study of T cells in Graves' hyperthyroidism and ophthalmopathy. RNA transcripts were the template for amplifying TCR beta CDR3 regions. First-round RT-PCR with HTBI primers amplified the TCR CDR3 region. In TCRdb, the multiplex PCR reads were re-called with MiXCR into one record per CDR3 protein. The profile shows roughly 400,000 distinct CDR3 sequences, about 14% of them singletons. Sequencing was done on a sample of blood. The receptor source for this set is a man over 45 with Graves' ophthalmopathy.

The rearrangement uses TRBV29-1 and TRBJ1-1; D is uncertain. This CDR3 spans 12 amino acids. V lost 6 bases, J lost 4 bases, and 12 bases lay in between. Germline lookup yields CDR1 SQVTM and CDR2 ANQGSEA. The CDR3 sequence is CSVENTATEAFF. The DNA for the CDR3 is TGCAGCGTCGAAAATACGGCCACTGAAGCTTTCTTT.

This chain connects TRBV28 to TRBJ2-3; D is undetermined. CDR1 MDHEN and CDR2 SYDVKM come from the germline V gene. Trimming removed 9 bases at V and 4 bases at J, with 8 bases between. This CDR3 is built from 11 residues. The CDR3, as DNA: TGTGCCAGTGGGGTGGCAGATACGCAGTATTTT. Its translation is CASGVADTQYF.

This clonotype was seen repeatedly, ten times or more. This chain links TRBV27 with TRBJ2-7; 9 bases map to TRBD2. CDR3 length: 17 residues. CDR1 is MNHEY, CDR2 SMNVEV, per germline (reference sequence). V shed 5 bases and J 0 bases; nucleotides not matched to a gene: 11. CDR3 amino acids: CASSAPRGRALSYEQYF. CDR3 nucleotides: TGTGCCAGCAGTGCTCCCCGCGGGAGGGCCCTCTCCTACGAGCAGTACTTC.

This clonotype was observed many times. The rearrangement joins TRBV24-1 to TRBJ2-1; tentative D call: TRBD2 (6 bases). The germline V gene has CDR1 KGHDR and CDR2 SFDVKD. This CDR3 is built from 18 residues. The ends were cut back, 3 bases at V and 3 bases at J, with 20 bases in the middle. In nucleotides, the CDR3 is TGTGCCACCAGTGATAAAACCTCCGGGACTGTGAACTACAATGAGCAGTTCTTC. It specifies CATSDKTSGTVNYNEQFF.

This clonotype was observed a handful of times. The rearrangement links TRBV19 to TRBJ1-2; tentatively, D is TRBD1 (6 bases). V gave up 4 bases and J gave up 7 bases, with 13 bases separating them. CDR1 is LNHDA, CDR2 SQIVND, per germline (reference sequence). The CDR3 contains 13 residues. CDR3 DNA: TGTGCCAGTAGTAGCTACAGGGTACGTGGCTACACCTTC. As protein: CASSSYRVRGYTF.

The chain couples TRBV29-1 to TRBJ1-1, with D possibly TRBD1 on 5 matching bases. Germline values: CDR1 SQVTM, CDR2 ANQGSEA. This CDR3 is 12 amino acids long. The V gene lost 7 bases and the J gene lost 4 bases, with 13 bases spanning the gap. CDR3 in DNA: TGCAGCGGAACCAGGGTGACCACTGAAGCTTTCTTT. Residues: CSGTRVTTEAFF.

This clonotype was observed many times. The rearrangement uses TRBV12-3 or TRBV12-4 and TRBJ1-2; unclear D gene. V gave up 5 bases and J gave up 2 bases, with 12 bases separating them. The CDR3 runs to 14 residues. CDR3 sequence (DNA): TGTGCCAGCAGTGAGTCCGGCGGCAACTATGGCTACACCTTC. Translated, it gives CASSESGGNYGYTF.

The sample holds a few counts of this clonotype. The CDR3 protein is CAISVVVTDTQYF. The CDR3 DNA sequence: TGTGCCATCAGTGTGGTAGTCACAGATACGCAGTATTTT. The chain combines TRBV10-3 with TRBJ2-3; D not certain. Trimming took 4 bases from V and 2 from J, leaving 7 bases between them. Germline V CDR1 and CDR2: ENHRY, SYGVKD. CDR3 size: 13 residues.

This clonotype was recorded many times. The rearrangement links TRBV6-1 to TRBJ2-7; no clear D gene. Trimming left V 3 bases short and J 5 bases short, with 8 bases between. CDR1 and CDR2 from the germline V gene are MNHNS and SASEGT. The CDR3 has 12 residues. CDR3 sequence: CASSDFRHEQYF. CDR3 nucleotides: TGTGCCAGCAGTGATTTTCGCCACGAGCAGTACTTC.

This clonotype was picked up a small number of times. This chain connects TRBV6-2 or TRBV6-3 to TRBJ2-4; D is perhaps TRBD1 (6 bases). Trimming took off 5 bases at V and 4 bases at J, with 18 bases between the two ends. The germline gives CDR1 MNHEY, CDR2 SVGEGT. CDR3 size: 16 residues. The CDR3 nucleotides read TGTGCCAGCAGTACACAGGGAGAGGTTGCTAAAAACATTCAGTACTTC. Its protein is CASSTQGEVAKNIQYF.

Here the CDR3 reads CASSPLTGTKAKNIQYF. The CDR3 DNA reads as TGTGCCAGCTCACCACTTACAGGCACAAAAGCCAAAAACATTCAGTACTTC. The V gene is TRBV18, the J gene TRBJ2-4; D perhaps matches TRBD1 (5 bases). The V end lost 1 base, the J end lost 0 bases, and 13 bases lay between the germline ends. This CDR3 is built from 17 residues. CDR1 is KGHSH and CDR2 is LQKENI in the germline V gene.

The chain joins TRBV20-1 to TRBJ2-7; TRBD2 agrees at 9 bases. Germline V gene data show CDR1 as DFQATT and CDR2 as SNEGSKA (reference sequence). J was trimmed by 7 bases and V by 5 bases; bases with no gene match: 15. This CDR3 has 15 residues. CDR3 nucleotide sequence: TGCAGTGCTTCACCGCTGGCTAGCGGGACCCAGGAGCAGTACTTC. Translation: CSASPLASGTQEQYF.

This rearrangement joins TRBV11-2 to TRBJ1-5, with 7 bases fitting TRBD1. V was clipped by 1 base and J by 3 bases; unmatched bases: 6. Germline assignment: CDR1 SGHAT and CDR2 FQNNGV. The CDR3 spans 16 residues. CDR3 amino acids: CASSLAGGENNQPQHF. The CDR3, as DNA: TGTGCCAGCAGCTTAGCAGGGGGAGAAAACAATCAGCCCCAGCATTTT.

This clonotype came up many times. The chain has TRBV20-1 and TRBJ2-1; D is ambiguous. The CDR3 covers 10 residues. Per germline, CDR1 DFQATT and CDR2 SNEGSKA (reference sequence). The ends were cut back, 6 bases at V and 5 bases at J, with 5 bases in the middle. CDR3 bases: TGCAGTGCGGCGGACAATGAGCAGTTCTTC. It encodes CSAADNEQFF.

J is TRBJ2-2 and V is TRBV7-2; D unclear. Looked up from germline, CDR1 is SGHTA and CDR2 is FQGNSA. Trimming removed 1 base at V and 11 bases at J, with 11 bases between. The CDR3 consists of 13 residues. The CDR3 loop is CASSLEIPRELFF. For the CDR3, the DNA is TGTGCCAGCAGCTTAGAGATCCCGAGAGAGCTGTTTTTT.

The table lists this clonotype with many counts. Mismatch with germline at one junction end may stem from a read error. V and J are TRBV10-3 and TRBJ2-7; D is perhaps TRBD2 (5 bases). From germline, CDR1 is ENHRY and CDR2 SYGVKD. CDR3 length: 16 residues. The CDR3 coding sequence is TGTGCCATCAGGAAAGCGGACGGTTTGGCCCCCTACGAGCCGTACTTC. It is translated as CAIRKADGLAPYEPYF.

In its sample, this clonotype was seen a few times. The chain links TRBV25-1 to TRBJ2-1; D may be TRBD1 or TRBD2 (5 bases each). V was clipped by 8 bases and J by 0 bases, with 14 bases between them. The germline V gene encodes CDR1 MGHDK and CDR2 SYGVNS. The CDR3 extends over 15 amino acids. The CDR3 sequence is CASEGRISSYNEQFF. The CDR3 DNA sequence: TGTGCCAGCGAGGGACGTATTAGCTCCTACAATGAGCAGTTCTTC.

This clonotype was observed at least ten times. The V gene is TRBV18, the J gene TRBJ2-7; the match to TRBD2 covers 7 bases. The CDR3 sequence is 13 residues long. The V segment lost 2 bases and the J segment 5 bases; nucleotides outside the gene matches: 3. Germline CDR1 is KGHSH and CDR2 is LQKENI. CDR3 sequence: CASSPGLVNEQYF. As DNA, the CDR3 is TGTGCCAGCTCACCAGGACTAGTGAACGAGCAGTACTTC.

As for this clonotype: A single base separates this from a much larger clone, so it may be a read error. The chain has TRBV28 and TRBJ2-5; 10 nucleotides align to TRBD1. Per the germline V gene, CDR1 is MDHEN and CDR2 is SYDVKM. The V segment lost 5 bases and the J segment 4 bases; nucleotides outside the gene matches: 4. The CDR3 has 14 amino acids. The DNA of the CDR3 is TGTGCCAGCAGTCCCGGGACAGGGGCAGAGACCCAGTACTTC. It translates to CASSPGTGAETQYF.